This T cell receptor beta chain was captured by sequencing in a study of T cells in Graves' hyperthyroidism and ophthalmopathy. The CDR3 regions of TCR beta were amplified from RNA transcripts. The HTBI set primed first-round TCR CDR3 RT-PCR. Each CDR3 protein is one row after TCRdb ran MiXCR on the multiplex PCR reads. The sample includes about 740,000 distinct CDR3 sequences, 13% to 15% of them seen just once. For Graves' hyperthyroidism to be stable, ophthalmopathy could not progress within 18 months. Recently diagnosed hyperthyroidism of less than 2 months' duration affected patients aged 18 to 65. Overall study results and limits: The model identified upcoming ophthalmopathy a median roughly 6.5 months ahead of onset.

In the case of this clonotype: Antigen unknown.

Trimming stripped 3 bases from V and 4 bases from J, with 3 bases between. Germline CDR1 is DFQATT and CDR2 is SNEGSKA (reference sequence). This CDR3 has 10 residues. What was sequenced was blood. This TCR came from a woman aged 18-29 years with Graves' hyperthyroidism. This rearrangement joins TRBV20-1 to TRBJ1-2; D is uncertain. CDR3 nucleotides: TGCAGTGCTAGCACCTATGGCTACACCTTC. Translation: CSASTYGYTF.